These 10 T cell receptor beta chains were all obtained from the same sample, sequenced in a study of T cells in tuberculosis. Noted time point: new active TB diagnosis, blood taken before or within 7 days of starting treatment. Repertoires were generated with immunoSEQ multiplex PCR, while TCRdb's copy carries only in-frame clones and drops some. Of about 50,000 clones in the sample, nearly 95% were seen once. This material consisted of PBMCs, taken at tuberculosis diagnosis. Receptors originate from an adult with tuberculosis.

This clone was found a few times. This chain uses TRBV5-1 with TRBJ2-7; TRBD2 matches at 7 bases. With V trimmed by 0 bases and J by 3 bases, 6 bases remained unmatched. This CDR3 spans 15 amino acids. Germline assignment: CDR1 SGHRS and CDR2 YFSETQ. The CDR3 is CASSLETSAIYEQYF. CDR3 nucleotide sequence: TGCGCCAGCAGCTTGGAAACTAGCGCGATCTACGAGCAGTACTTC.

The chain couples TRBV27 to TRBJ2-7, with a possible D match to TRBD1 (6 bases). This CDR3 has 16 residues. Germline V CDR1 and CDR2: MNHEY, SMNVEV (reference sequence). V was shortened by 0 bases and J by 0 bases, with 12 bases between the two germline ends. CDR3 in amino acids: CASSLSAGENSYEQYF. The DNA for the CDR3 is TGTGCCAGCAGTTTATCGGCAGGGGAGAACTCCTACGAGCAGTACTTC.

The chain recombines TRBV7-2 with TRBJ2-3; 9 nucleotides agree with TRBD1. V shed 1 base, J shed 2 bases, and the junction held 7 bases outside the gene matches. The CDR3 runs to 17 residues. The germline V gene encodes CDR1 SGHTA and CDR2 FQGNSA. The CDR3 loop reads CASSLGSGTGYTDTQYF. For the CDR3, the DNA is TGTGCCAGCAGCTTAGGTTCCGGGACAGGGTACACAGATACGCAGTATTTT.

This clone showed up just once. This chain links TRBV7-6 with TRBJ2-7; 9 nucleotides agree with TRBD1. The CDR3 contains 14 residues. Unmatched junction bases numbered 8, after V lost 5 bases and J lost 6 bases. Germline loops: CDR1 SGHVS, CDR2 FNYEAQ. CDR3 nucleotides: TGTGCCAGCAGCGACGAACAGGGGGCGAGCGAGCAGTACTTC. This encodes CASSDEQGASEQYF. The full variable domain, its missing parts supplied by reference TRBV7-6 and TRBJ2-7, is GAGVSQSPRYKVTKRGQDVALRCDPISGHVSLYWYRQALGQGPEFLTYFNYEAQQDKSGLPNDRFSAERPEGSISTLTIQRTEQRDSAMYRCASSDEQGASEQYFGPGTRLTVT.

This clone was recorded once. The V gene is TRBV7-6, the J gene TRBJ2-7; 7 bases are a match to TRBD2. CDR1 and CDR2 (germline): SGHVS, FNYEAQ. J was trimmed by 2 bases and V by 5 bases; bases with no gene match: 12. This CDR3 contains 16 residues. This chain's CDR3 is CASSPLGRALPYEQYF. CDR3 coding DNA: TGTGCCAGCAGCCCTTTGGGGAGGGCCCTCCCCTACGAGCAGTACTTC.

This clone was found a few times. V gene TRBV6-4 combines with J gene TRBJ2-1, with D maybe TRBD2 (5 bases). The V gene's germline CDR1 is MRHNA and CDR2 SNTAGT. Trimming stripped 3 bases from V and 4 bases from J, with 10 bases between. There are 14 residues in the CDR3. The DNA of the CDR3 is TGTGCCAGCAGTGAGGGAGCGGATTACAATGAGCAGTTCTTC. Protein: CASSEGADYNEQFF.

This clone has just one count. The chain links TRBV30 to TRBJ2-6; TRBD2 is a possible D gene (5 bases). The CDR3 contains 14 residues. The ends were cut back, 1 base at V and 5 bases at J, with 9 bases in the middle. The germline V gene encodes CDR1 GTSNPN and CDR2 SVGIG (reference sequence). CDR3 DNA: TGTGCCTGGAGTGGAGGGCTCCGGGCCAACGTCCTGACTTTC. This encodes CAWSGGLRANVLTF.

This sequence joins TRBV19 and TRBJ2-7, with D unresolved. CDR1 and CDR2 (germline): LNHDA, SQIVND (reference sequence). The V gene lost 2 bases and the J gene lost 7 bases, with 9 bases spanning the gap. The CDR3 covers 12 residues. The CDR3 here is CASSIQGGEQYF. In DNA, the CDR3 is TGTGCCAGTAGTATACAAGGCGGAGAGCAGTACTTC.

This clone was observed once. This sequence joins TRBV4-1 and TRBJ2-1; 8 bases are a match to TRBD1. CDR3 length: 16 amino acids. Germline CDR1 and CDR2: MGHRA and YSYEKL. V dropped 2 bases and J dropped 2; count of bases not matched to a gene: 5. In nucleotides, the CDR3 is TGCGCCAGCAGCCAACACGACAGGGGTACCTACAATGAGCAGTTCTTC. It yields the protein CASSQHDRGTYNEQFF.

The chain links TRBV30 to TRBJ1-5; D may be TRBD1 (5 bases). CDR3 length equals 16 residues. Germline CDR1 is GTSNPN and CDR2 is SVGIG (reference sequence). Trimming removed 0 bases from V and 0 bases from J, with 12 bases in between. CDR3 sequence reads: CAWSVGQGPSNQPQHF. The CDR3 DNA reads TGTGCCTGGAGTGTAGGGCAGGGTCCTAGCAATCAGCCCCAGCATTTT.